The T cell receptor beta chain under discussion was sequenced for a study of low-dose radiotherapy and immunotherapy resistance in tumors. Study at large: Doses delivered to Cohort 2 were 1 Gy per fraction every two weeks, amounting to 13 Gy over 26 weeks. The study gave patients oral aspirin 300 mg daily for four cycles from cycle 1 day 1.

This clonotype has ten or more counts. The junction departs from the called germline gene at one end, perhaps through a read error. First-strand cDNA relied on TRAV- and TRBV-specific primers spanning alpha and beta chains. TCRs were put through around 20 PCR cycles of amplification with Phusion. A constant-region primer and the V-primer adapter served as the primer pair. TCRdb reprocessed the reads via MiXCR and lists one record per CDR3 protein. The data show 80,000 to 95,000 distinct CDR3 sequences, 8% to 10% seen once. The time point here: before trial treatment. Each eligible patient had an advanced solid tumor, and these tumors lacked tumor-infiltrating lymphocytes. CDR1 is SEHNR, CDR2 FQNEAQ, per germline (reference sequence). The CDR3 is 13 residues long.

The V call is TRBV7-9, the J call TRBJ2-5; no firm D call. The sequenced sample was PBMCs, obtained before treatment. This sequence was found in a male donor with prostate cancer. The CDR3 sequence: CASSFDWQGTQYF. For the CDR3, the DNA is TGTGCCAGCAGCTTCGACTGGCAAGGGACCCAGTACTTC.